This T cell receptor beta chain is from a study of regulatory T cells in long-lasting Graves disease. Regarding the study as a whole: With a small sample size, accuracy may have been reduced.

According to the study, TCR beta libraries were built with iRepertoire HTBI primers and CDR3-region Arm-PCR. TCRdb recomputed calls from the multiplex PCR reads with MiXCR, one row per CDR3 protein. The sample records hundreds of thousands of distinct CDR3 sequences, 15% to 20% being singletons. The CDR3 extends over 19 amino acids. The V gene lost 0 bases and the J gene lost 2 bases, with 21 bases spanning the gap. The V gene's germline CDR1 is MNHEY and CDR2 SVGAGI. This clonotype was counted a few times. What it recognizes is unknown. Time point specified: newly diagnosed GD, antithyroid drugs for less than 3 months. Making the TCR library involved RNA that had been extracted from PBMCs. These data are also associated with another study on T cells in Graves' hyperthyroidism and ophthalmopathy. That source reports: For ophthalmopathy, model prediction preceded onset by a median approximately 6 months.

This specimen was peripheral blood mononuclear cells (PBMCs), taken at new diagnosis, from a patient treated with antithyroid drugs. The sequence derives from a woman under 40 with Graves disease. This sequence joins TRBV6-5 and TRBJ2-3, with no clear D. The CDR3 DNA reads as TGTGCCAGCAGTTACTCGAGAATCCCTTCCGCGGAACACACAGATACGCAGTATTTT. Its protein is CASSYSRIPSAEHTDTQYF.